This record covers a single T cell receptor beta chain. This sample stems from a study of blood T cell repertoires in COVID-19. Across the whole study: Samples of COVID-19 (acute and convalescent) were obtained from the United States, Italy and Spain. PBMCs, B-cell-depleted T cells, or T cells provided the cDNA or gDNA that made up the material.

Per the original methods: Amplification with reference gene primers provided the estimates of nucleated cell counts. TCRdb's copy holds only in-frame clones and misses some; the assay was immunoSEQ multiplex PCR. V and J calls and clone size follow that table, whereas D and trimming were derived from the DNA. The sample has roughly 100,000 clones, around 80% seen once; the top ten hold around a fifth. The V end was cut by 4 bases, the J end by 3 bases, with 4 bases between. Germline lookup yields CDR1 SGHKS and CDR2 YYEKEE (reference sequence). There are 11 residues in the CDR3. Sequenced material: peripheral blood. The clonotype comes from a man between 70 and 80 years old with active or convalescent COVID-19. The rearrangement joins TRBV5-5 to TRBJ2-5; D call uncertain. The DNA for the CDR3 is TGTGCCAGCAGCCGGGAAGAGACCCAGTACTTC. It translates to CASSREETQYF. Looking up the rest from reference TRBV5-5 and TRBJ2-5 gives the full variable domain: DAGVTQSPTHLIKTRGQQVTLRCSPISGHKSVSWYQQVLGQGPQFIFQYYEKEERGRGNFPDRFSARQFPNYSSELNVNALLLGDSALYLCASSREETQYFGPGTRLLVL.